The 21 T cell receptor beta chains below all came from one sample that was sequenced in a study of blood T cells in healthy people across ages (dated by TCRdb to 2014 to 2015). The library was made by 5' RACE. The sequencer was an Illumina HiSeq 2500. A second PCR of roughly 6 to 12 cycles was performed with a sample-barcoded 5' primer and a J-beta primer mix. TCRdb reprocessing: public reads trimmed at Q25 with fastp, clones called with MiXCR, in-frame beta chains kept. Entries that share a CDR3 protein sequence are merged under the most common genes and DNA. The sample table shows around 870,000 distinct CDR3 sequences, and about 28% are seen once. The ten most abundant clones make up 15% to 20% of the sample. The specimen sequenced was blood. The origin of the receptors is a woman aged 80 or older in good health.

This clonotype appeared many times. The chain employs TRBV5-1 and TRBJ1-2, with D perhaps matching TRBD1 (6 bases). The V gene's germline CDR1 is SGHRS and CDR2 YFSETQ. CDR3 length equals 14 residues. V lost 0 bases and J lost 3, with 9 bases in between. The DNA of the CDR3 is TGCGCCAGCAGCTTGGGGAACAGGGACTATGGCTACACCTTC. It encodes CASSLGNRDYGYTF.

Ten or more counts support this clonotype. The chain recombines TRBV5-5 with TRBJ1-4, with TRBD1 matching 7 bases. V shed 4 bases, J shed 1 base, and the junction held 10 bases outside the gene matches. Germline lookup yields CDR1 SGHKS and CDR2 YYEKEE (reference sequence). CDR3 length: 17 residues. CDR3 nucleotides: TGTGCCAGCAGCCTGGACAGGCTAGTGAGAACTAATGAAAAACTGTTTTTT. Translating gives CASSLDRLVRTNEKLFF.

This clonotype has more than one count but fewer than ten. The V call is TRBV19, the J call TRBJ2-2, with 8 bases matching TRBD1. V trimming: 8 bases; J trimming: 0 bases; junction bases outside the gene matches: 8. The germline CDR1 and CDR2 sequences are LNHDA and SQIVND (reference sequence). The CDR3 sequence is 16 residues long. The CDR3 sequence: CASRGQGTTNTGELFF. As DNA, the CDR3 is TGTGCCAGTCGAGGACAGGGAACTACGAACACCGGGGAGCTGTTTTTT.

On this clonotype: A single base separates this from a much larger clone, so it may be a read error. The rearrangement joins TRBV6-1 to TRBJ2-5; D remains unclear. From germline, CDR1 is MNHNS and CDR2 SASEGT. The CDR3 length is 14 residues. The V end was cut by 6 bases, the J end by 2 bases, with 13 bases between. CDR3 amino acids: CASSPGPTQETQYF. CDR3 DNA sequence: TGTGCCAGCAGCCCCGGACCGACACAAGAGACCCAGTACTTC.

This clonotype was observed at least ten times. The J gene is TRBJ2-5, the V gene TRBV30; D might be TRBD2 (6 bases). CDR1 is GTSNPN, CDR2 SVGIG, per germline (reference sequence). CDR3 length: 14 amino acids. The V gene lost 2 bases and the J gene lost 5 bases, with 15 bases spanning the gap. The chain's CDR3 is CAWSNGGLSETQYF. DNA of the CDR3: TGTGCCTGGAGTAATGGGGGGTTGTCGGAGACCCAGTACTTC.

To note about this clonotype: A much larger clone lies a single base off, so this may be a read error. J is TRBJ1-1 and V is TRBV7-9; 9 nucleotides agree with TRBD1. The CDR3 is 14 residues long. Germline V gives CDR1 SEHNR, CDR2 FQNEAQ (reference sequence). CDR3 region: CASSLRTGETETFF. The CDR3 DNA sequence: TGTGCCAGCAGCCTCAGGACAGGGGAGACTGAAACTTTCTTT.

The genes are TRBV6-5 and TRBJ1-1, with D hard to call. Trimming cost V 7 bases and J 1 base, with 13 bases left between them. There are 14 residues in the CDR3. Germline V gene lookup returns CDR1 MNHEY and CDR2 SVGAGI. The CDR3 region has the DNA TGTGCCAGCACCAACGGGGTTAGGAACACTGAAGCTTTCTTT. The encoded protein is CASTNGVRNTEAFF.

This chain uses TRBV6-5 with TRBJ2-1; TRBD1 agrees at 9 bases. Germline loops: CDR1 MNHEY, CDR2 SVGAGI. The CDR3 extends over 14 amino acids. The V gene end was trimmed by 8 bases and the J gene end by 5 bases; junction bases not matched to a gene: 7. The CDR3 bases are TGTGCCAGCCTGAGGGACAGGGCCGACAATGAGCAGTTCTTC. This translates into CASLRDRADNEQFF.

This clonotype has a handful of counts. CDR3 loop: CASTNSMTGPGEQYF. The CDR3 nucleotides read TGTGCCAGCACCAATTCTATGACAGGGCCCGGGGAGCAGTACTTC. This chain joins TRBV6-1 and TRBJ2-7, with 7 bases identical to TRBD1. Per the germline V gene, CDR1 is MNHNS and CDR2 is SASEGT. CDR3 size: 15 residues. V shed 7 bases and J 7 bases; nucleotides not matched to a gene: 16.

The chain links TRBV20-1 to TRBJ2-7; D possibly matches TRBD1 or TRBD2 (5 bases each). Between the trimmed V and J ends, which lost 6 bases and 0 bases, there was a span of 18 bases. The length of the CDR3 is 15 residues. CDR1 and CDR2 from the germline V gene are DFQATT and SNEGSKA (reference sequence). As DNA, the CDR3 is TGCAGTGCAGAGGTCCGGGACCGCTTCTCCTACGAGCAGTACTTC. This codes for CSAEVRDRFSYEQYF.

Ten or more counts support this clonotype. V gene TRBV12-3 or TRBV12-4 combines with J gene TRBJ2-1, with 7 bases fitting TRBD2. CDR3 length equals 15 residues. Trimming took 6 bases from V and 4 from J; bases not matched to a gene: 9. Here the CDR3 reads CASRPLGGGYNEQFF. The CDR3 DNA reads as TGTGCCAGCAGGCCTCTGGGCGGGGGATACAATGAGCAGTTCTTC.

The J gene is TRBJ2-5, the V gene TRBV29-1; TRBD1 matches at 8 bases. Germline CDR1 and CDR2: SQVTM and ANQGSEA. The V and J ends lost 5 bases and 2 bases, in that order; junction bases with no gene match: 7. The CDR3 is 14 amino acids. Here the CDR3 reads CSVRDRGSQETQYF. CDR3 nucleotides: TGCAGCGTTCGTGACAGGGGATCTCAAGAGACCCAGTACTTC.

This clonotype was observed a handful of times. The rearrangement links TRBV7-2 to TRBJ1-1; D unclear. V shed 1 base and J shed 4 bases, with 13 bases lying between them. The CDR3 loop spans 15 amino acids. Germline V lookup: CDR1 SGHTA, CDR2 FQGNSA. CDR3: CASSLEAAGFTEAFF. In DNA form, the CDR3 reads TGTGCCAGCAGCTTAGAGGCGGCGGGGTTCACTGAAGCTTTCTTT. The whole variable domain, remainder taken from reference TRBV7-2 and TRBJ1-1, is GAGVSQSPSNKVTEKGKDVELRCDPISGHTALYWYRQSLGQGLEFLIYFQGNSAPDKSGLPSDRFSAERTGGSVSTLTIQRTQQEDSAVYLCASSLEAAGFTEAFFGQGTRLTVV.

This clonotype was seen at least ten times. The chain has TRBV27 and TRBJ1-2; D is possibly TRBD1 (5 bases). V was clipped by 2 bases and J by 2 bases, with 9 bases between them. The germline gives CDR1 MNHEY, CDR2 SMNVEV (reference sequence). The CDR3 is 14 residues long. The CDR3 spells CASSLGWGNYGYTF. The CDR3 nucleotides are TGTGCCAGCAGTTTAGGGTGGGGGAACTATGGCTACACCTTC.

V is TRBV6-2 or TRBV6-3 and J is TRBJ2-1; 8 nucleotides line up with TRBD1. In germline, CDR1 is MNHEY, CDR2 SVGEGT. Germline trimming cut 3 bases from V and 3 bases from J; bases unmatched to any gene: 7. The CDR3 has 16 residues. CDR3 sequence reads: CASSYRTGRFYNEQFF. The CDR3 DNA follows: TGTGCCAGCAGTTATCGGACAGGGCGCTTCTACAATGAGCAGTTCTTC.

This clonotype has ten or more counts. This rearrangement joins TRBV3-1 to TRBJ2-5; D remains unclear. The germline gives CDR1 LGHDT, CDR2 YNNKEL (reference sequence). V was pared by 5 bases and J by 1 base, with 17 bases between. The CDR3 loop spans 16 amino acids. CDR3 sequence (DNA): TGTGCCAGCAGCTACAAGATTAGAAAGGCCCAAGAGACCCAGTACTTC. Translated, it gives CASSYKIRKAQETQYF.

A few counts support this clonotype. The V and J genes are TRBV7-2 and TRBJ1-1, with 8 bases fitting TRBD1. Unmatched junction bases numbered 9, after V lost 0 bases and J lost 6 bases. There are 16 residues in the CDR3. Germline CDR1 SGHTA, CDR2 FQGNSA. The CDR3 is CASSLARNRGRSEAFF. The CDR3 region has the DNA TGTGCCAGCAGCTTAGCGCGGAACAGGGGGAGGTCTGAAGCTTTCTTT.

On this clonotype: One end of the junction does not line up with germline, which may come from a read error. The rearrangement joins TRBV5-1 to TRBJ2-2; TRBD2 matches at 9 bases. Germline V gene data show CDR1 as SGHRS and CDR2 as YFSETQ. CDR3 length equals 17 residues. The chain's CDR3 is CASSLAGGGADTGERFF. The CDR3 DNA follows: TGCGCCAGCAGCTTGGCCGGCGGGGGGGCCGACACCGGGGAGCGGTTTTTT.

This clonotype was seen a few times. The genes are TRBV6-1 and TRBJ2-2; the match to TRBD1 covers 8 bases. V shed 6 bases and J 6 bases; nucleotides not matched to a gene: 15. Germline loops: CDR1 MNHNS, CDR2 SASEGT. The CDR3 contains 17 residues. The CDR3 spells CASRGRGLVVGSGELFF. The CDR3 coding sequence is TGTGCCAGCAGAGGCAGGGGGCTGGTCGTCGGCTCCGGGGAGCTGTTTTTT.

This clonotype occurred a few times. V and J are TRBV28 and TRBJ1-2; TRBD1 is a possible D gene (5 bases). Germline assignment: CDR1 MDHEN and CDR2 SYDVKM. Trimming cost V 2 bases and J 4 bases, with 17 bases left between them. The length of the CDR3 is 16 residues. CDR3 DNA: TGTGCCAGCAGTTTAGAGGGGAATCCCGAACTCTATGGCTACACCTTC. This encodes CASSLEGNPELYGYTF.

This clonotype was counted at least ten times. This chain links TRBV20-1 with TRBJ2-7, with 7 bases identical to TRBD1. Trimming at V came to 4 bases and at J to 5 bases, leaving 5 bases not matched to a gene. The CDR3 loop spans 12 amino acids. Germline V lookup: CDR1 DFQATT, CDR2 SNEGSKA (reference sequence). CDR3 in amino acids: CSATRTGDEQYF. The CDR3 nucleotides are TGCAGTGCTACCAGGACAGGCGACGAGCAGTACTTC.